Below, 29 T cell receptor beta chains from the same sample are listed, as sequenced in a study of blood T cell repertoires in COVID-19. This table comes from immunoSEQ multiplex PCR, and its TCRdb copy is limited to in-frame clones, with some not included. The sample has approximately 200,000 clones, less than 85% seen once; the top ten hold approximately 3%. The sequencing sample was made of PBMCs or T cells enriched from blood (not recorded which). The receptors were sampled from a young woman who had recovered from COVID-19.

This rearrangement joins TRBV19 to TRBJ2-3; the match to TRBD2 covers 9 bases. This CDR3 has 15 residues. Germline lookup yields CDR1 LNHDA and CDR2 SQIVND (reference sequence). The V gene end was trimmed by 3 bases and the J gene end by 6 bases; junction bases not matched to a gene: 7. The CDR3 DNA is TGTGCCAGTAGTATCGTCGCGGGAGGGGCTGATACGCAGTATTTT. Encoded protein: CASSIVAGGADTQYF.

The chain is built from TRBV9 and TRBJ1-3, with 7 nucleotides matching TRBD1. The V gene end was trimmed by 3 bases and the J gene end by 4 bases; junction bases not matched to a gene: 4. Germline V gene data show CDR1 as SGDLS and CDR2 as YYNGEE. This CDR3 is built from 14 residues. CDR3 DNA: TGTGCCAGCAGCGCGGGGACAGCCGGAAACACCATATATTTT. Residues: CASSAGTAGNTIYF.

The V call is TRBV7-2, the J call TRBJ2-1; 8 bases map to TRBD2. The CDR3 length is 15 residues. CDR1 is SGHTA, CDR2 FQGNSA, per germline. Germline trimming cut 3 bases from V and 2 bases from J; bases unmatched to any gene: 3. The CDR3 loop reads CASSFAGGPYNEQFF. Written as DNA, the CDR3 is TGTGCCAGCAGCTTTGCGGGGGGACCCTACAATGAGCAGTTCTTC.

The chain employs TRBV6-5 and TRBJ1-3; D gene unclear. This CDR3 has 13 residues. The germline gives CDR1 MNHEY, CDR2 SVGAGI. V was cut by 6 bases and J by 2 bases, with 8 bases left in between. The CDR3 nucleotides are TGTGCCAGCAGCCCCCCCACTGGAAACACCATATATTTT. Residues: CASSPPTGNTIYF.

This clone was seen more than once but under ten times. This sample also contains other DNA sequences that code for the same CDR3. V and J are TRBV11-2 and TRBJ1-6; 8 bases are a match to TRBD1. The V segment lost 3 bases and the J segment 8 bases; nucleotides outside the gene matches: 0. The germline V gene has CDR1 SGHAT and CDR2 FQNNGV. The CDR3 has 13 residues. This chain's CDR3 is CASSLTGDSPLHF. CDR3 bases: TGTGCCAGCAGCTTGACAGGGGATTCACCCCTCCACTTT.

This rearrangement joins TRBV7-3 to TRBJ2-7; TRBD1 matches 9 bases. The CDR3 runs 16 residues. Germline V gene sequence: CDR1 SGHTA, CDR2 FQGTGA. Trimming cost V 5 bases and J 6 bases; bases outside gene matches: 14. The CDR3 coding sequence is TGTGCCAGCAGCGCCGGGACCGGGACAGGGTCAGTCGAGCAGTACTTC. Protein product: CASSAGTGTGSVEQYF.

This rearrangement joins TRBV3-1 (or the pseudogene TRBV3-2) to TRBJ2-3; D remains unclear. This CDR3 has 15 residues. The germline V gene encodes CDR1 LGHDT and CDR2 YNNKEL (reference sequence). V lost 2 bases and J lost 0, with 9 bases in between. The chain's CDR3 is CASSQRPTSTDTQYF. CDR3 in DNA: TGTGCCAGCAGCCAACGCCCTACTAGCACAGATACGCAGTATTTT.

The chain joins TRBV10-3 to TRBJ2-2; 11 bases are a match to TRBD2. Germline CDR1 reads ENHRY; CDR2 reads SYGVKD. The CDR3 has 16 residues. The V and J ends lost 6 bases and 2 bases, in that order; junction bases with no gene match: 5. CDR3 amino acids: CAISITSGSNTGELFF. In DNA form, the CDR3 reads TGTGCCATCAGCATTACTAGCGGGAGTAACACCGGGGAGCTGTTTTTT.

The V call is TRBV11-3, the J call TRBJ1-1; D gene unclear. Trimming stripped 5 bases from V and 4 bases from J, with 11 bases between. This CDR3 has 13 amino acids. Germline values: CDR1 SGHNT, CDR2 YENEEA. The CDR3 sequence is CASSRGPGTEAFF. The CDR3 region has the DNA TGTGCCAGCAGCCGCGGGCCCGGCACTGAAGCTTTCTTT.

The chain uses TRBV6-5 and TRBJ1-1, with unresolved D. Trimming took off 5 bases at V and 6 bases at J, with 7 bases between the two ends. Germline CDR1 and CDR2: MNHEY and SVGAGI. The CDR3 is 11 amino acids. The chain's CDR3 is CASSREAEAFF. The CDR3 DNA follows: TGTGCCAGCAGTCGGGAGGCTGAAGCTTTCTTT.

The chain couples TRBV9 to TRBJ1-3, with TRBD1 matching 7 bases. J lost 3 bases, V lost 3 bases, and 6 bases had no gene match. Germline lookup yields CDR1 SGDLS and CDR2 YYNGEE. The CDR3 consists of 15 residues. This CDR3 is CASSEKQGYGNTIYF. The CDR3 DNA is TGTGCCAGCAGCGAGAAACAGGGGTATGGAAACACCATATATTTT.

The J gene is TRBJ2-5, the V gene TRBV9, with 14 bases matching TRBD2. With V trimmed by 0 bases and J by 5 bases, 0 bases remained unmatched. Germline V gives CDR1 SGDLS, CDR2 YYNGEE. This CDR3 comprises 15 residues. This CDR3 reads CASSVGLAGGETQYF. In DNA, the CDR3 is TGTGCCAGCAGCGTAGGACTAGCGGGAGGGGAGACCCAGTACTTC.

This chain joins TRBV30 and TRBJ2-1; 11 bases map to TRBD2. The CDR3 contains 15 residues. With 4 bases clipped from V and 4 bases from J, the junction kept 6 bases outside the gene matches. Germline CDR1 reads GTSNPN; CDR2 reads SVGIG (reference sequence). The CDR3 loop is CAWMGTSGLYNEQFF. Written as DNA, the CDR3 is TGTGCCTGGATGGGGACTAGCGGATTGTACAATGAGCAGTTCTTC.

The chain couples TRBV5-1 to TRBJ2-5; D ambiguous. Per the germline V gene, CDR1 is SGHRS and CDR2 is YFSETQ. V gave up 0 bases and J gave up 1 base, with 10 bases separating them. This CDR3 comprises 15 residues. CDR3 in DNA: TGCGCCAGCAGCTTGGGTTCACGGTTCCAAGAGACCCAGTACTTC. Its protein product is CASSLGSRFQETQYF.

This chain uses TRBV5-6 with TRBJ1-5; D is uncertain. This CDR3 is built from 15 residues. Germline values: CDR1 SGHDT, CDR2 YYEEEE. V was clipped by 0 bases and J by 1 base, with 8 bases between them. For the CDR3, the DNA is TGTGCCAGCAGCTTGGGGGTACTAAGCAATCAGCCCCAGCATTTT. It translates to CASSLGVLSNQPQHF.

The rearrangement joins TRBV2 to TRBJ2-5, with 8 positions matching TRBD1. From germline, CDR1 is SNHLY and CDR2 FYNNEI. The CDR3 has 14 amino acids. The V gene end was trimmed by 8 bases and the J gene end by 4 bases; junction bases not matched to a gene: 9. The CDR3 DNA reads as TGTGCCAGCCGGGTCCAGGGGGCTCGAGAGACCCAGTACTTC. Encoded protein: CASRVQGARETQYF.

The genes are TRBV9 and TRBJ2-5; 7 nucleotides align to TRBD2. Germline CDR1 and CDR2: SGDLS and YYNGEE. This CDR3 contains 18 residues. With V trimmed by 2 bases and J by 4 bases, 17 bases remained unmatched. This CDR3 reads CASSVEPRGGSRGETQYF. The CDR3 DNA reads TGTGCCAGCAGCGTCGAACCCCGGGGCGGGAGTAGGGGAGAGACCCAGTACTTC.

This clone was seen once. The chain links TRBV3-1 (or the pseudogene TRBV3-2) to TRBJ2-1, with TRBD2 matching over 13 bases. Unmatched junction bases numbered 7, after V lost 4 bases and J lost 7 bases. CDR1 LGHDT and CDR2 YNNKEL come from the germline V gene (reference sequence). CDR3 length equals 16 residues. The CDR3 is CASSPATSGGSNEQFF. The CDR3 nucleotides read TGTGCCAGCAGCCCCGCGACTAGCGGGGGGTCGAATGAGCAGTTCTTC.

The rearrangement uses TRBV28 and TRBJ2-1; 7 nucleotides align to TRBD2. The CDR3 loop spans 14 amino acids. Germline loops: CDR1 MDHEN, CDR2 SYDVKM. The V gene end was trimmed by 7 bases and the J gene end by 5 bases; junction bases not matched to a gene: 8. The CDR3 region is CASTHGGVDNEQFF. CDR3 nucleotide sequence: TGTGCCAGCACGCATGGGGGGGTGGACAATGAGCAGTTCTTC.

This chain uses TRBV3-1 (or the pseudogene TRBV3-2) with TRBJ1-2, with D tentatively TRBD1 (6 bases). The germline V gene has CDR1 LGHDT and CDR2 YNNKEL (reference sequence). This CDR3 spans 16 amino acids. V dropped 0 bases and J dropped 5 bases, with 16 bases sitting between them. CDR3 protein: CASSQEVGGPLYGYTF. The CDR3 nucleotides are TGTGCCAGCAGCCAAGAAGTAGGGGGTCCCTTATATGGCTACACCTTC.

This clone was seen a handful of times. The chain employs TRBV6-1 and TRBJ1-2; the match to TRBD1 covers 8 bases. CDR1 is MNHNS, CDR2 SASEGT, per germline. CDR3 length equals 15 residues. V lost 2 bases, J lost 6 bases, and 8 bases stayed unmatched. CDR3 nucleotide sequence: TGTGCCAGCAGTGAAACCCGGACAGGGCTAGATGGCTACACCTTC. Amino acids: CASSETRTGLDGYTF.

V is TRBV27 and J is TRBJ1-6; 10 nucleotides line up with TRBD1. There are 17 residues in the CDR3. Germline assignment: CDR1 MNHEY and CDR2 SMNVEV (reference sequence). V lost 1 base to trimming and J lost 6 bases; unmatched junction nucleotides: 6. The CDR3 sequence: CASSLFIGQGGNSPLHF. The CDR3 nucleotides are TGTGCCAGCAGTTTATTTATTGGACAGGGGGGTAATTCACCCCTCCACTTT.

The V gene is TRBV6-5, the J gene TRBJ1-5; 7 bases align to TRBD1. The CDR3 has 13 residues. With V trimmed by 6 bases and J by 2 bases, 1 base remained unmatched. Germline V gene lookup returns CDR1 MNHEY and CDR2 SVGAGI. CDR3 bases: TGTGCCAGCAGAACAGGGGGCAATCAGCCCCAGCATTTT. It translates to CASRTGGNQPQHF.

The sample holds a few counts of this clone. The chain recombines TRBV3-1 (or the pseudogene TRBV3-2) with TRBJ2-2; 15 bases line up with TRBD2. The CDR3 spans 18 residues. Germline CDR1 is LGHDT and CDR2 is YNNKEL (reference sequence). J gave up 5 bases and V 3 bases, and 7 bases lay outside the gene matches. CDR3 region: CASSQGLAGGVRTGELFF. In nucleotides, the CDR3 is TGTGCCAGCAGCCAGGGACTAGCGGGAGGTGTGAGGACCGGGGAGCTGTTTTTT.

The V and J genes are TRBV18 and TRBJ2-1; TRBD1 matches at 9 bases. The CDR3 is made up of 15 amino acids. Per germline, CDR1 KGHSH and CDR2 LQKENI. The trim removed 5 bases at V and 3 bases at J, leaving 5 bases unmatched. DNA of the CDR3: TGTGCCAGCTCATCCGGGACAGGGAGCTACAATGAGCAGTTCTTC. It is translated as CASSSGTGSYNEQFF.

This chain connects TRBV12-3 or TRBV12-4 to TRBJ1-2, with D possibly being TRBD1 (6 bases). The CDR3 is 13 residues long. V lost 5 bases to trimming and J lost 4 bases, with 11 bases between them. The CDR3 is CASSQTGGYGYTF. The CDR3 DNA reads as TGTGCCAGCAGTCAGACAGGAGGCTATGGCTACACCTTC.

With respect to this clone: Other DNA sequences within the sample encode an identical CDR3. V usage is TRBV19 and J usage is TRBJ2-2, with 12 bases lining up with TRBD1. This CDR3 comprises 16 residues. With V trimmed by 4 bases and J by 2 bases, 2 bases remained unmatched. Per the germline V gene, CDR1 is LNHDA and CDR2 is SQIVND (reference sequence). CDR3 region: CASSKGQGANTGELFF. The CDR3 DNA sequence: TGTGCCAGTAGTAAGGGACAGGGGGCAAACACCGGGGAGCTGTTTTTT.

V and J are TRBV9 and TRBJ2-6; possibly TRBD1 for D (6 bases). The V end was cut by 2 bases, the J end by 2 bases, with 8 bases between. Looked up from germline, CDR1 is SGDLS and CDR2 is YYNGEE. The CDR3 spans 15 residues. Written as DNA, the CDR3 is TGTGCCAGCAGCGTGCAGGGGACTGGGGCCAACGTCCTGACTTTC. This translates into CASSVQGTGANVLTF.

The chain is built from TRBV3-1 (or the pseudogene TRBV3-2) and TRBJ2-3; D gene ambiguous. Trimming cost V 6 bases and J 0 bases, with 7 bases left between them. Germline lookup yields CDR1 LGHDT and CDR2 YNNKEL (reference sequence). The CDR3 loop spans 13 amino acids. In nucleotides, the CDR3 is TGTGCCAGCAGGGCGGCTAGCACAGATACGCAGTATTTT. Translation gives CASRAASTDTQYF.